The 31 T cell receptor beta chains below come from one sample, sequenced in a study of STAT3 mutations in large granular lymphocyte leukemia. Study-wide results and caveats: Every T-cell large granular lymphocyte leukemia patient had at least one immunodominant TCR beta clonotype.

Using immunoSEQ multiplex PCR, the repertoire was profiled, and TCRdb retains in-frame clones only, with some absent. The table includes about 10,000 clones, 54% detected once. No antigen has been assigned to these receptors. The sample consisted of peripheral blood mononuclear cells. These receptors came from a boy aged 10-17 years with T-cell large granular lymphocyte leukemia. Some clones in this sample may be carry-over from other donors' samples.

The gene calls are TRBV5-1 and TRBJ1-2; D is possibly TRBD1 (5 bases). Germline V gene data show CDR1 as SGHRS and CDR2 as YFSETQ. CDR3 length equals 14 residues. V shed 3 bases and J shed 4 bases, with 13 bases lying between them. In DNA, the CDR3 is TGCGCCAGCAGCTCGGACACGGTTCTCTATGGCTACACCTTC. It yields the protein CASSSDTVLYGYTF. Full variable domain (remainder filled in from reference TRBV5-1 and TRBJ1-2): KAGVTQTPRYLIKTRGQQVTLSCSPISGHRSVSWYQQTPGQGLQFLFEYFSETQRNKGNFPGRFSGRQFSNSRSEMNVSTLELGDSALYLCASSSDTVLYGYTFGSGTRLTVV.

This chain connects TRBV7-2 to TRBJ1-5; D not certain. CDR3 length equals 15 residues. CDR1 and CDR2 from the germline V gene are SGHTA and FQGNSA. V was pared by 3 bases and J by 1 base, with 10 bases between. Here the CDR3 DNA reads TGTGCCAGCAGCTTGAGGGTGGGGAGCAATCAGCCCCAGCATTTT. Encoded protein: CASSLRVGSNQPQHF.

The count of this clone is one. V is TRBV27 and J is TRBJ1-3; 7 bases fit TRBD1. V gave up 5 bases and J gave up 4 bases; unmatched junction bases: 11. The length of the CDR3 is 16 residues. Germline lookup yields CDR1 MNHEY and CDR2 SMNVEV (reference sequence). This CDR3 is CASSTRTGGGGNTIYF. Here the CDR3 DNA reads TGTGCCAGCAGTACCCGGACAGGCGGCGGAGGAAACACCATATATTTT.

The V call is TRBV5-1, the J call TRBJ2-3; 8 bases map to TRBD2. CDR1 and CDR2 (germline): SGHRS, YFSETQ. The CDR3 is 16 amino acids. V was clipped by 4 bases and J by 3 bases; unmatched bases: 10. This chain's CDR3 is CASSLVLTSETDTQYF. The CDR3 DNA is TGCGCCAGCAGCCTCGTTTTGACTAGCGAAACAGATACGCAGTATTTT.

The V call is TRBV18, the J call TRBJ2-7; a weak D match, TRBD2 (5 bases). The V end lost 0 bases, the J end lost 4 bases, and 7 bases lay between the germline ends. CDR1 KGHSH and CDR2 LQKENI come from the germline V gene. This CDR3 comprises 13 residues. CDR3 sequence (DNA): TGTGCCAGCTCACCACCGGGAGCTTACGAGCAGTACTTC. It yields the protein CASSPPGAYEQYF.

The chain links TRBV7-9 to TRBJ1-1; 7 bases line up with TRBD1. The CDR3 is made up of 16 amino acids. The V gene's germline CDR1 is SEHNR and CDR2 FQNEAQ (reference sequence). Trimming removed 5 bases from V and 1 base from J; junction bases left unmatched: 10. CDR3 nucleotides: TGTGCCAGCAGCCGACCCACAGGGGACCCGAACACTGAAGCTTTCTTT. Residues: CASSRPTGDPNTEAFF.

The V gene is TRBV5-1, the J gene TRBJ1-1; D perhaps matches TRBD1 (6 bases). The V end lost 0 bases, the J end lost 8 bases, and 14 bases lay between the germline ends. Germline V CDR1 and CDR2: SGHRS, YFSETQ. The CDR3 is 14 amino acids. CDR3 region: CASSLDGTLNEAFF. The CDR3 DNA sequence: TGCGCCAGCAGCTTGGATGGGACACTAAACGAAGCTTTCTTT.

This chain joins TRBV18 and TRBJ2-2; D is ambiguous. Germline CDR1 KGHSH, CDR2 LQKENI. V gave up 3 bases and J gave up 2 bases, with 7 bases separating them. The CDR3 is made up of 14 amino acids. This chain's CDR3 is CASSPAVNTGELFF. In nucleotides, the CDR3 is TGTGCCAGCTCACCGGCGGTCAACACCGGGGAGCTGTTTTTT.

The CDR3 DNA reads as TGCGCCAGCAGCCAAGATAAGGGCAGGGGGAGTGAAAAACTGTTTTTT. As protein: CASSQDKGRGSEKLFF. This chain joins TRBV4-3 and TRBJ1-4, with 7 bases fitting TRBD1. V shed 0 bases, J shed 7 bases, and the junction held 8 bases outside the gene matches. The CDR3 extends over 16 amino acids. The germline gives CDR1 LGHNA, CDR2 YSLEER.

This chain uses TRBV6-1 with TRBJ1-6; the D is unclear. Germline V gene data show CDR1 as MNHNS and CDR2 as SASEGT. Trimming cost V 3 bases and J 3 bases, with 18 bases left between them. This CDR3 contains 18 residues. Here the CDR3 DNA reads TGTGCCAGCAGTGACCTAAGGTGGGAAACCCACTATAATTCACCCCTCCACTTT. It encodes CASSDLRWETHYNSPLHF.

The chain joins TRBV7-2 to TRBJ1-5; no clear D. This CDR3 is 13 amino acids long. Per germline, CDR1 SGHTA and CDR2 FQGNSA. The V gene lost 3 bases and the J gene lost 7 bases, with 10 bases spanning the gap. Here the CDR3 reads CASSFSTGQPQHF. CDR3 sequence (DNA): TGTGCCAGCAGCTTCAGTACGGGGCAGCCCCAGCATTTT. Filled out from reference TRBV7-2 and TRBJ1-5, the complete variable domain reads GAGVSQSPSNKVTEKGKDVELRCDPISGHTALYWYRQSLGQGLEFLIYFQGNSAPDKSGLPSDRFSAERTGGSVSTLTIQRTQQEDSAVYLCASSFSTGQPQHFGDGTRLSIL.

The chain uses TRBV29-1 and TRBJ1-5, with 10 nucleotides matching TRBD1. Germline V gives CDR1 SQVTM, CDR2 ANQGSEA. This CDR3 comprises 17 residues. Trimming removed 4 bases from V and 0 bases from J; junction bases left unmatched: 9. CDR3 region: CSVVLGQGGLSNQPQHF. For the CDR3, the DNA is TGCAGCGTTGTGCTCGGACAGGGGGGTCTTAGCAATCAGCCCCAGCATTTT.

The table lists this clone with a count of one. The chain carries TRBV30 and TRBJ1-4; 8 bases align to TRBD1. V lost 5 bases, J lost 0 bases, and 8 bases stayed unmatched. The CDR3 extends over 16 amino acids. From germline, CDR1 is GTSNPN and CDR2 SVGIG (reference sequence). The CDR3 region has the DNA TGTGCCTGGGGGCGGGACAGGAGTGCAACTAATGAAAAACTGTTTTTT. It yields the protein CAWGRDRSATNEKLFF. The full variable domain, in which reference TRBV30 and TRBJ1-4 provide the parts outside the CDR3, is SQTIHQWPATLVQPVGSPLSLECTVEGTSNPNLYWYRQAAGRGLQLLFYSVGIGQISSEVPQNLSASRPQDRQFILSSKKLLLSDSGFYLCAWGRDRSATNEKLFFGSGTQLSVL.

The V call is TRBV7-2, the J call TRBJ2-7; D gene unclear. Germline V gene data show CDR1 as SGHTA and CDR2 as FQGNSA. Trimming removed 1 base at V and 7 bases at J, with 11 bases between. The CDR3 length is 13 residues. DNA for the CDR3: TGTGCCAGCAGCTTAGATCTCCGCCAGGAGCAGTACTTC. This gives the protein CASSLDLRQEQYF.

The rearrangement links TRBV5-1 to TRBJ2-7, with D possibly being TRBD1 (6 bases). Trimming shortened V by 4 bases and J by 9 bases, and 26 bases separated the two germline ends. Per the germline V gene, CDR1 is SGHRS and CDR2 is YFSETQ. The CDR3 loop spans 16 amino acids. CDR3: CASSRTPLSSGAVQYF. DNA of the CDR3: TGCGCCAGCAGCCGAACCCCTCTCTCTTCAGGGGCGGTGCAGTACTTC.

This clone was seen only a few times. The rearrangement joins TRBV5-1 to TRBJ2-2; D not resolved. The CDR3 has 14 residues. Germline CDR1 is SGHRS and CDR2 is YFSETQ. V shed 0 bases and J shed 6 bases, with 9 bases lying between them. The CDR3 DNA reads TGCGCCAGCAGCTTGGTGGCTGCGGCCGGGGAGCTGTTTTTT. This encodes CASSLVAAAGELFF.

This clone showed up just a few times. The chain carries TRBV30 and TRBJ2-3; the match to TRBD2 covers 7 bases. The CDR3 is 14 residues long. CDR1 is GTSNPN and CDR2 is SVGIG in the germline V gene (reference sequence). V trimming: 2 bases; J trimming: 1 base; junction bases outside the gene matches: 3. The DNA for the CDR3 is TGTGCCTGGAGTACCAGCGGGGGCACAGATACGCAGTATTTT. Amino acids: CAWSTSGGTDTQYF.

In regard to this clone: The junction departs from germline at one end; a sequencing error may be responsible. The V and J genes are TRBV5-1 and TRBJ2-7; D not resolved. The CDR3 has 12 residues. The germline gives CDR1 SGHRS, CDR2 YFSETQ. The CDR3 region has the DNA TGCGCCAGCAGCTTTAGCTCCCTCCACCCGATCTTC. Translating it yields CASSFSSLHPIF.

This sequence joins TRBV5-1 and TRBJ2-7, with TRBD2 matching 9 bases. In germline, CDR1 is SGHRS, CDR2 YFSETQ. J gave up 5 bases and V 0 bases, and 6 bases lay outside the gene matches. This CDR3 has 15 residues. The CDR3 DNA reads TGCGCCAGCAGCTTGGGAGTAGCGGGAGTCGACGAGCAGTACTTC. Protein product: CASSLGVAGVDEQYF.

V and J are TRBV18 and TRBJ1-2; unclear D gene. Per germline, CDR1 KGHSH and CDR2 LQKENI. V was shortened by 5 bases and J by 0 bases, with 10 bases between the two germline ends. The CDR3 loop spans 14 amino acids. The CDR3 bases are TGTGCCAGCTCAACCACAGCAACTAACTATGGCTACACCTTC. As protein: CASSTTATNYGYTF.

The chain uses TRBV10-1 and TRBJ2-3, with D unclear. Trimming took 6 bases from V and 3 from J, leaving 10 bases between them. CDR3 length equals 13 residues. CDR1 is WNHNN and CDR2 is SYGVQD in the germline V gene (reference sequence). The CDR3 here is CASSHVPTDTQYF. In DNA form, the CDR3 reads TGCGCCAGCAGCCACGTTCCAACAGATACGCAGTATTTT.

This clone was observed a single time. The V call is TRBV5-4, the J call TRBJ2-1; tentatively, D is TRBD2 (5 bases). V was shortened by 4 bases and J by 0 bases, with 8 bases between the two germline ends. The CDR3 covers 14 residues. Germline V lookup: CDR1 SGHNT, CDR2 YYREEE (reference sequence). For the CDR3, the DNA is TGTGCCAGCAGCCCACTAGTCTCCTACAATGAGCAGTTCTTC. Its translation is CASSPLVSYNEQFF.

This clone was found once. The DNA of the CDR3 is TGCGCCAGCAGCTTGGGGCGGGAGCTGGATACGCAGTATTTT. Amino acid sequence: CASSLGRELDTQYF. The V gene is TRBV5-1, the J gene TRBJ2-3, with TRBD2 matching over 7 bases. The CDR3 runs to 14 residues. After removal of 0 bases from V and 6 bases from J, the junction contained 4 bases not matched to a gene. Germline V gives CDR1 SGHRS, CDR2 YFSETQ.

The rearrangement uses TRBV7-9 and TRBJ2-3; D gene unclear. Germline V gene lookup returns CDR1 SEHNR and CDR2 FQNEAQ (reference sequence). The CDR3 has 14 amino acids. Trimming removed 4 bases at V and 1 base at J, with 9 bases between. The CDR3 coding sequence is TGTGCCAGCAGCTCTGCTGGACGCACAGATACGCAGTATTTT. Amino acids: CASSSAGRTDTQYF.

The chain employs TRBV18 and TRBJ1-4, with 9 positions matching TRBD1. Germline CDR1 is KGHSH and CDR2 is LQKENI. The CDR3 consists of 15 residues. J gave up 6 bases and V 3 bases, and 5 bases lay outside the gene matches. The CDR3 reads CASSPPRDRDEKLFF. CDR3 nucleotide sequence: TGTGCCAGCTCACCGCCCCGGGACAGGGATGAAAAACTGTTTTTT. The full variable domain, in which reference TRBV18 and TRBJ1-4 provide the parts outside the CDR3, is NAGVMQNPRHLVRRRGQEARLRCSPMKGHSHVYWYRQLPEEGLKFMVYLQKENIIDESGMPKERFSAEFPKEGPSILRIQQVVRGDSAAYFCASSPPRDRDEKLFFGSGTQLSVL.

The genes are TRBV5-1 and TRBJ1-2, with 7 bases matching TRBD1. The V gene's germline CDR1 is SGHRS and CDR2 YFSETQ. V shed 3 bases, J shed 1 base, and the junction held 3 bases outside the gene matches. This CDR3 region has 14 residues. The CDR3 nucleotides are TGCGCCAGCAGCTCTACAGGGGATAACTATGGCTACACCTTC. The encoded protein is CASSSTGDNYGYTF. Variable domain in full (rest from reference TRBV5-1 and TRBJ1-2): KAGVTQTPRYLIKTRGQQVTLSCSPISGHRSVSWYQQTPGQGLQFLFEYFSETQRNKGNFPGRFSGRQFSNSRSEMNVSTLELGDSALYLCASSSTGDNYGYTFGSGTRLTVV.

The CDR3 spells CASSWGTGLRETQYF. The CDR3 DNA sequence: TGTGCCAGCAGCTGGGGGACAGGGTTGAGGGAGACCCAGTACTTC. V gene TRBV5-6 combines with J gene TRBJ2-5; 9 bases agree with TRBD1. The CDR3 sequence is 15 residues long. The germline CDR1 and CDR2 sequences are SGHDT and YYEEEE. The junction had 8 bases not matched to a gene; V was cut back by 3 bases and J by 5 bases.

V and J are TRBV5-1 and TRBJ2-3, with 12 bases fitting TRBD2. This CDR3 region has 16 residues. The germline CDR1 and CDR2 sequences are SGHRS and YFSETQ. Trimming cost V 4 bases and J 2 bases; bases outside gene matches: 5. The CDR3 reads CASSAGLAGHTDTQYF. DNA for the CDR3: TGCGCCAGCAGCGCCGGACTAGCGGGACACACAGATACGCAGTATTTT.

The chain combines TRBV18 with TRBJ2-6, with D perhaps matching TRBD1 (6 bases). Per germline, CDR1 KGHSH and CDR2 LQKENI. This CDR3 spans 17 amino acids. The V gene lost 3 bases and the J gene lost 0 bases, with 12 bases spanning the gap. CDR3 protein: CASSPRDISSGANVLTF. CDR3 nucleotide sequence: TGTGCCAGCTCACCCCGGGACATTAGCTCTGGGGCCAACGTCCTGACTTTC.

CDR3: CASSVGVAGGYEQYF. Written as DNA, the CDR3 is TGTGCCAGCAGCGTAGGAGTAGCGGGAGGTTACGAGCAGTACTTC. The chain employs TRBV9 and TRBJ2-7; TRBD2 matches 10 bases. The length of the CDR3 is 15 residues. Per the germline V gene, CDR1 is SGDLS and CDR2 is YYNGEE. V gave up 0 bases and J gave up 4 bases; unmatched junction bases: 4.

The V and J genes are TRBV7-8 and TRBJ1-5, with 8 bases matching TRBD1. This CDR3 region has 17 residues. Unmatched junction bases numbered 12, after V lost 1 base and J lost 7 bases. Germline V gene sequence: CDR1 SGHVS, CDR2 FQNEAQ. The CDR3 sequence is CASSLDAAGQGRQPQHF. The CDR3 DNA reads as TGTGCCAGCAGCTTAGATGCCGCCGGACAGGGTAGACAGCCCCAGCATTTT.